This TCR beta chain was captured in a study of graft-versus-host responses after intestinal transplantation. Study as a whole: Recipients had multivisceral, liver-intestinal, or isolated intestinal transplants. Uniformly, recipients were administered anti-thymocyte globulin induction with subsequent tacrolimus and steroids for 3 to 4 years. Study observations and caveats: GvH clones were identified in recipient marrow, with some first appearing in ileum or blood. Peak GvH clone levels in circulation were associated with early post-transplant HvG declines.

With regard to this clone: Antigen specificity is unknown.

The repertoire was sequenced with immunoSEQ multiplex PCR; TCRdb's copy has only in-frame clones and lacks some. The repertoire holds 65,000 to 85,000 clones, more than 75% seen once, with under 9.5% in the top ten. This CDR3 contains 14 residues. V was pared by 2 bases and J by 3 bases, with 11 bases between. CDR1 and CDR2 (germline): SGHNT, YENEEA. This specimen was unstimulated CD8+ T cells sorted from spleen or lymph node cells, taken before transplant. The receptor was isolated from a human donor who was the organ donor for an intestinal transplant. V gene TRBV11-3 combines with J gene TRBJ2-7, with D possibly TRBD2 on 5 matching bases. CDR3 in amino acids: CASSLNSGNYEQYF. The CDR3 nucleotides are TGTGCCAGCAGCTTAAACTCGGGAAACTACGAGCAGTACTTC.